Each of the 3 T cell receptor beta chains below was sequenced from the same sample in a study of T cells in Graves' hyperthyroidism and ophthalmopathy. The investigators amplified TCR beta CDR3 regions from RNA transcripts. Carried out on the TCR CDR3, a first-round RT-PCR used the HTBI primer set. Each CDR3 protein gets one entry after TCRdb re-called the multiplex PCR reads with MiXCR. The sample gives roughly 200,000 distinct CDR3 sequences, about a sixth of which show up once; 35% to 50% is in the top ten. Sequencing was done on a sample of blood. The receptors derive from a man aged 40-55 years with Graves' hyperthyroidism.

This clonotype was seen many times. The V gene is TRBV24-1, the J gene TRBJ2-5, with unresolved D. The CDR3 sequence is 14 residues long. CDR1 and CDR2 (germline): KGHDR, SFDVKD. With 4 bases removed from V and 5 bases from J, the gap between germline ends came to 13 bases. The CDR3 protein is CATSELQSGETQYF. The CDR3 DNA reads TGTGCCACCAGTGAGTTACAGTCTGGTGAGACCCAGTACTTC.

This clonotype was observed many times. The chain links TRBV6-2 or TRBV6-3 to TRBJ2-1; 10 bases match TRBD2. Germline-derived CDR1 and CDR2 are MNHEY and SVGEGT. This CDR3 contains 16 residues. J lost 3 bases, V lost 7 bases, and 9 bases had no gene match. The CDR3 nucleotides are TGTGCCAGCAATCCTGTAAGCGGGGGGGACTACAATGAGCAGTTCTTC. Its translation is CASNPVSGGDYNEQFF.

V usage is TRBV10-3 and J usage is TRBJ1-1, with no clear D. Germline CDR1 reads ENHRY; CDR2 reads SYGVKD. CDR3 size: 13 residues. V was clipped by 6 bases and J by 1 base, with 9 bases between them. CDR3 region: CAIRPTANTEAFF. CDR3 bases: TGTGCCATCAGACCCACAGCGAACACTGAAGCTTTCTTT.